The next 8 T cell receptor beta chains were all read from a single sample in a study of blood T cells in healthy people across ages. The second PCR ran about 7 to 12 cycles with a sample-barcoded 5' primer and J-beta primers. TCRdb re-derived calls from the 5' RACE reads in MiXCR, one entry per CDR3 protein. The sample holds roughly 1 million distinct CDR3 sequences, around 27% seen once. In addition, the sample was reused for a study of T cells of mothers and their children.

Input material: blood. The receptors shown here come from a girl aged 2-10 years in good health.

This clonotype was seen a few times. The rearrangement joins TRBV18 to TRBJ1-3, with D unclear. Between the trimmed V and J ends, which lost 3 bases and 0 bases, there was a span of 12 bases. The CDR3 covers 16 residues. Per the germline V gene, CDR1 is KGHSH and CDR2 is LQKENI. The CDR3 sequence is CASSPTAASSGNTIYF. CDR3 in DNA: TGTGCCAGCTCACCCACGGCGGCTTCCTCTGGAAACACCATATATTTT.

This clonotype was counted a few times. The chain links TRBV12-5 to TRBJ2-1; 9 nucleotides agree with TRBD2. From germline, CDR1 is LGHNT and CDR2 FRNRAP. The CDR3 loop spans 14 amino acids. After removal of 5 bases from V and 6 bases from J, the junction contained 5 bases not matched to a gene. CDR3 DNA: TGTGCTAGTGGTCCGGGGACTAGCATCAATGAGCAGTTCTTC. Translating gives CASGPGTSINEQFF.

This clonotype was observed a handful of times. The chain carries TRBV29-1 and TRBJ2-7; D uncertain. Trimming took 4 bases from V and 2 from J, leaving 9 bases between them. This CDR3 comprises 12 residues. Per the germline V gene, CDR1 is SQVTM and CDR2 is ANQGSEA. The CDR3 sequence: CSVVGRAYEQYF. CDR3 in DNA: TGCAGCGTTGTCGGACGAGCCTACGAGCAGTACTTC.

This clonotype was picked up a small number of times. The chain has TRBV29-1 and TRBJ2-4; unclear D gene. Germline V gene sequence: CDR1 SQVTM, CDR2 ANQGSEA. CDR3 length equals 12 residues. The V and J ends lost 7 bases and 5 bases respectively, with 12 bases between them. The CDR3 is CSAVDRENIQYF. The DNA of the CDR3 is TGCAGCGCCGTGGACCGGGAAAACATTCAGTACTTC. The full variable domain, rest sourced from reference TRBV29-1 and TRBJ2-4, is SAVISQKPSRDICQRGTSLTIQCQVDSQVTMMFWYRQQPGQSLTLIATANQGSEATYESGFVIDKFPISRPNLTFSTLTVSNMSPEDSSIYLCSAVDRENIQYFGAGTRLSVL.

V and J are TRBV28 and TRBJ1-4; D not certain. CDR1 and CDR2 (germline): MDHEN, SYDVKM. The CDR3 length is 18 residues. Trimming pared 3 bases from V and 2 bases from J, leaving 19 bases between. The CDR3 DNA reads TGTGCCAGCAGTTTTATATTTGGGCAGCATTTTACTAATGAAAAACTGTTTTTT. Its protein product is CASSFIFGQHFTNEKLFF.

The table lists this clonotype with a few counts. V gene TRBV29-1 combines with J gene TRBJ2-5, with D tentatively TRBD1 or TRBD2 (5 bases each). The DNA end is a closer match to TRBJ2-1, so the J assignment may be wrong. The CDR3 has 14 residues. Germline lookup yields CDR1 SQVTM and CDR2 ANQGSEA. The CDR3 DNA sequence: TGCAGCGTTGACGGTAGAATGGGGGACAATGAGCAGTTCTTC. Protein sequence: CSVDGRMGDNEQFF.

V usage is TRBV4-1 and J usage is TRBJ1-1; possibly TRBD1 for D (6 bases). V was trimmed by 1 base and J by 2 bases, leaving 11 bases between them. Germline CDR1 MGHRA, CDR2 YSYEKL. The CDR3 has 15 residues. CDR3 amino acids: CASSQVGGLNTEAFF. In DNA form, the CDR3 reads TGCGCCAGCAGCCAAGTCGGGGGCTTAAACACTGAAGCTTTCTTT.

V gene TRBV7-2 combines with J gene TRBJ2-1, with 9 bases that match TRBD2. V was pared by 8 bases and J by 6 bases, with 11 bases of the junction left unmatched. This CDR3 spans 15 amino acids. The V gene's germline CDR1 is SGHTA and CDR2 FQGNSA. CDR3 residues: CASDFSGGTGNEQFF. CDR3 DNA sequence: TGTGCCAGCGACTTTAGCGGGGGAACTGGCAATGAGCAGTTCTTC.